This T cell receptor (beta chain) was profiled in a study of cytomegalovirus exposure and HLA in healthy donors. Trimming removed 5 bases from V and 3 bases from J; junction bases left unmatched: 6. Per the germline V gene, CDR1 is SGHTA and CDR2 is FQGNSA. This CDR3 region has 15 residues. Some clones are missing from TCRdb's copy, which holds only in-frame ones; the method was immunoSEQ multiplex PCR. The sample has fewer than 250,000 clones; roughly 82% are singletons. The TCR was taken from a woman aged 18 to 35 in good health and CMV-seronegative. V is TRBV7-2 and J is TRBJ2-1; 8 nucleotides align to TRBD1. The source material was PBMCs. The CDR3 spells CASSQGQGNYNEQFF. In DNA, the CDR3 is TGTGCCAGCAGCCAAGGACAGGGAAACTACAATGAGCAGTTCTTC.